A single sample gave rise to the 30 T cell receptor beta chains below, sequenced in a study of blood T cells in healthy people across ages. Using a J-beta primer mix together with a sample-barcoded 5' primer, a second PCR was run for roughly 7 to 11 cycles. TCRdb reprocessed the 5' RACE reads with MiXCR, giving one entry per CDR3 protein. The sample comprises about 770,000 distinct CDR3 sequences, approximately 44% of which are singletons, and approximately 20% rests with the top ten. Sequenced: blood. The origin of the receptors is a man aged 55 to 70 in good health.

The chain links TRBV15 to TRBJ2-1; a weak D match, TRBD1 (5 bases). Per the germline V gene, CDR1 is LNHNV and CDR2 is YYDKDF (reference sequence). CDR3 length: 14 amino acids. Trimming took 3 bases from V and 7 from J, leaving 13 bases between them. CDR3 sequence (DNA): TGTGCCACCAGCAGGGTAGGGGCCAGGAATGAGCAGTTCTTC. It translates to CATSRVGARNEQFF.

This CDR3 reads CASSPGGNFNQPQHF. CDR3 bases: TGTGCCAGCAGCCCCGGCGGGAACTTCAATCAGCCCCAGCATTTT. J is TRBJ1-5 and V is TRBV7-2, with D hard to call. V dropped 5 bases and J dropped 3 bases, with 14 bases sitting between them. The CDR3 loop spans 15 amino acids. Germline V lookup: CDR1 SGHTA, CDR2 FQGNSA.

In its sample, this clonotype was seen a few times. The DNA of the CDR3 is TGCAGCGCCGAAGGGACTAGCGGGGATAACAATGAGCAGTTCTTC. This encodes CSAEGTSGDNNEQFF. The chain links TRBV29-1 to TRBJ2-1; 13 nucleotides line up with TRBD2. The CDR3 is made up of 15 amino acids. V dropped 7 bases and J dropped 5; count of bases not matched to a gene: 8. Germline values: CDR1 SQVTM, CDR2 ANQGSEA.

This sequence joins TRBV3-1 and TRBJ2-5, with TRBD2 matching over 11 bases. Germline lookup yields CDR1 LGHDT and CDR2 YNNKEL (reference sequence). The junction had 2 bases not matched to a gene; V was cut back by 4 bases and J by 1 base. The CDR3 is made up of 15 amino acids. The CDR3 region has the DNA TGTGCCAGCAGCCTTACTAGCGGGGGCCAAGAGACCCAGTACTTC. It is translated as CASSLTSGGQETQYF.

This clonotype showed up just a few times. The gene calls are TRBV11-3 and TRBJ2-4; 8 nucleotides agree with TRBD2. The J call is in doubt because the DNA end fits TRBJ2-7 better. Germline V gene sequence: CDR1 SGHNT, CDR2 YENEEA. This CDR3 has 14 residues. CDR3 region: CASSDGTSTFEQYF. The CDR3 DNA follows: TGTGCCAGCAGCGACGGGACTAGTACCTTCGAGCAGTACTTC.

This clonotype turned up a few times. This rearrangement joins TRBV7-9 to TRBJ2-7, with TRBD1 identical over 10 bases. Gene TRBJ2-5 matches the end of the DNA better, so the J call may be wrong. CDR1 is SEHNR and CDR2 is FQNEAQ in the germline V gene (reference sequence). The CDR3 has 14 amino acids. CDR3 residues: CASSEDRGTETQYF. In DNA, the CDR3 is TGTGCCAGCAGCGAGGACAGGGGGACAGAGACCCAGTACTTC.

The rearrangement uses TRBV7-9 and TRBJ1-1, with a tentative D call TRBD1 (5 bases). V was pared by 3 bases and J by 1 base, with 9 bases between. The CDR3 totals 14 residues. The germline CDR1 and CDR2 sequences are SEHNR and FQNEAQ (reference sequence). The DNA for the CDR3 is TGTGCCAGCAGCTTCGGACAATCGAACACTGAAGCTTTCTTT. Encoded protein: CASSFGQSNTEAFF.

The gene calls are TRBV13 and TRBJ2-1, with 8 bases matching TRBD1. The J call may not be correct, given that the DNA end is closer to TRBJ2-7. Germline values: CDR1 PRHDT, CDR2 FYEKMQ (reference sequence). The CDR3 is 17 amino acids. DNA of the CDR3: TGTGCCAGCAGCCCAATAGACAGGGGATGGTCCTACAATGAGCAGTACTTC. Translation: CASSPIDRGWSYNEQYF.

The chain employs TRBV30 and TRBJ1-2, with 9 bases lining up with TRBD1. The CDR3 is 16 residues long. V gave up 3 bases and J gave up 8 bases; unmatched junction bases: 16. In germline, CDR1 is GTSNPN, CDR2 SVGIG (reference sequence). The CDR3 spells CAWSGISGTGKFGYTF. The CDR3 DNA reads TGTGCCTGGAGCGGAATTTCCGGGACAGGGAAATTCGGCTACACCTTC.

This clonotype has more than one count but fewer than ten. The chain links TRBV4-3 to TRBJ2-2; D is undetermined. CDR1 and CDR2 (germline): LGHNA, YSLEER. This CDR3 spans 13 amino acids. V was cut by 4 bases and J by 8 bases, with 11 bases left in between. The CDR3 loop reads CASSPYPSGELFF. For the CDR3, the DNA is TGCGCCAGCAGCCCTTACCCCTCGGGGGAGCTGTTTTTT.

The genes are TRBV5-5 and TRBJ2-4; TRBD1 matches at 7 bases. The DNA end is more similar to TRBJ2-7, so the J call may be wrong. The length of the CDR3 is 15 residues. Germline CDR1 and CDR2: SGHKS and YYEKEE (reference sequence). CDR3 protein: CASSRNRGVSDEQYF. The CDR3 DNA sequence: TGTGCCAGCAGCAGAAACAGGGGAGTGAGCGACGAGCAGTACTTC.

This clonotype showed up just a few times. This chain joins TRBV24-1 and TRBJ2-1, with D tentatively TRBD2 (5 bases). The V end lost 4 bases, the J end lost 5 bases, and 17 bases lay between the germline ends. The CDR3 runs to 16 residues. In germline, CDR1 is KGHDR, CDR2 SFDVKD. This CDR3 is CATSDSPRTGDNEQFF. The CDR3 DNA reads TGTGCCACCAGTGACTCACCCCGGACCGGGGACAATGAGCAGTTCTTC.

The chain recombines TRBV15 with TRBJ2-5; 13 nucleotides agree with TRBD2. CDR1 and CDR2 (germline): LNHNV, YYDKDF (reference sequence). The CDR3 is 14 amino acids. Losses at the gene ends were 8 bases for V and 4 bases for J; bases not matched to a gene: 4. The CDR3 protein is CATATSGGGETQYF. CDR3 DNA sequence: TGTGCCACCGCCACTAGCGGGGGGGGAGAGACCCAGTACTTC.

The chain joins TRBV7-9 to TRBJ2-6; D perhaps matches TRBD1 (5 bases). CDR1 is SEHNR, CDR2 FQNEAQ, per germline (reference sequence). The CDR3 sequence is 16 residues long. V gave up 4 bases and J gave up 0 bases, with 10 bases separating them. CDR3 coding DNA: TGTGCCAGCAGCTGGGGCAGGGACTCTGGGGCCAACGTCCTGACTTTC. It is translated as CASSWGRDSGANVLTF.

The CDR3 DNA reads TGTGCCAGCAGTTCCGAACGCCGGCCCCAGCATTTT. Its protein product is CASSSERRPQHF. The chain carries TRBV6-2 or TRBV6-3 and TRBJ1-5, with D hard to call. Germline V CDR1 and CDR2: MNHEY, SVGEGT. The CDR3 has 12 amino acids. Trimming removed 4 bases at V and 9 bases at J, with 10 bases between.

The chain recombines TRBV20-1 with TRBJ1-4; D uncertain. CDR3 length: 13 residues. CDR1 is DFQATT and CDR2 is SNEGSKA in the germline V gene (reference sequence). The V and J ends lost 0 bases and 4 bases respectively, with 6 bases between them. CDR3 coding DNA: TGCAGTGCTAGAGACCCAGTTAATGAAAAACTGTTTTTT. It codes for CSARDPVNEKLFF.

The chain is built from TRBV7-8 and TRBJ2-7; TRBD1 is a possible D gene (6 bases). Germline V gene data show CDR1 as SGHVS and CDR2 as FQNEAQ. The CDR3 runs to 15 residues. Trimming cost V 5 bases and J 7 bases, with 21 bases left between them. In nucleotides, the CDR3 is TGTGCCAGCAGCGGCTCAGGGGTTGCCTACAATGAGCAGTACTTC. Translated: CASSGSGVAYNEQYF. Using reference TRBV7-8 and TRBJ2-7 for the parts outside the CDR3, the full variable domain is GAGVSQSPRYKVAKRGQDVALRCDPISGHVSLFWYQQALGQGPEFLTYFQNEAQLDKSGLPSDRFFAERPEGSVSTLKIQRTQQEDSAVYLCASSGSGVAYNEQYFGPGTRLTVT.

The chain has TRBV5-1 and TRBJ2-3, with 7 bases that match TRBD1. The V gene's germline CDR1 is SGHRS and CDR2 YFSETQ. The trim removed 4 bases at V and 2 bases at J, leaving 10 bases unmatched. The CDR3 totals 16 residues. CDR3 sequence: CASSRRQGSITDTQYF. DNA of the CDR3: TGCGCCAGCAGCCGACGACAGGGTTCGATCACAGATACGCAGTATTTT.

This clonotype was counted only a few times. The chain combines TRBV20-1 with TRBJ2-1; maybe TRBD2 (5 bases). This CDR3 region has 14 residues. Trimming shortened V by 0 bases and J by 6 bases, and 12 bases separated the two germline ends. From germline, CDR1 is DFQATT and CDR2 SNEGSKA (reference sequence). DNA for the CDR3: TGCAGTGCTAGAGATATCGGGAACTTCAATGAGCAGTTCTTC. Its protein is CSARDIGNFNEQFF.

This clonotype was recorded many times. The chain joins TRBV4-3 to TRBJ2-7; the D gene is possibly TRBD1 (5 bases). Germline V gene data show CDR1 as LGHNA and CDR2 as YSLEER. The ends were cut back, 1 base at V and 0 bases at J, with 7 bases in the middle. This CDR3 is built from 14 residues. The CDR3, as DNA: TGCGCCAGCAGCCAAGCAGGGAACTCCTACGAGCAGTACTTC. Encoded protein: CASSQAGNSYEQYF.

This clonotype was recorded at least ten times. The genes are TRBV29-1 and TRBJ2-7; a weak D match, TRBD1 (5 bases). Trimming removed 7 bases from V and 1 base from J, with 11 bases in between. Germline CDR1 reads SQVTM; CDR2 reads ANQGSEA. The CDR3 has 12 residues. Here the CDR3 reads CSATDSSYEQYF. The DNA for the CDR3 is TGCAGCGCAACTGACAGTTCCTACGAGCAGTACTTC.

Here the CDR3 DNA reads TGCAGTGCTCCCCTGACAGTTGAAGCTTTCTTT. This gives the protein CSAPLTVEAFF. The chain couples TRBV20-1 to TRBJ1-1; D is perhaps TRBD1 (5 bases). The V end lost 5 bases, the J end lost 7 bases, and 11 bases lay between the germline ends. This CDR3 comprises 11 residues. In germline, CDR1 is DFQATT, CDR2 SNEGSKA (reference sequence).

The gene calls are TRBV6-1 and TRBJ1-4; tentatively, D is TRBD1 (6 bases). Per germline, CDR1 MNHNS and CDR2 SASEGT. The germline V and J ends were trimmed by 2 bases and 7 bases, with 14 bases remaining between them. This CDR3 is 15 amino acids long. CDR3 nucleotides: TGTGCCAGCAGTGAAATACAGGGCTTTGGTGAAAAACTGTTTTTT. It specifies CASSEIQGFGEKLFF.

This clonotype occurred a few times. The CDR3 here is CASSGQGTDYYGYTF. CDR3 DNA: TGTGCCAGCAGCGGACAGGGGACGGATTACTATGGCTACACCTTC. This rearrangement joins TRBV7-9 to TRBJ1-2, with 9 bases matching TRBD1. The junction had 7 bases not matched to a gene; V was cut back by 5 bases and J by 3 bases. Per germline, CDR1 SEHNR and CDR2 FQNEAQ (reference sequence). The CDR3 consists of 15 residues.

This clonotype was recorded a few times. The DNA of the CDR3 is TGTGCCAGCAGCTTACTTAACAAGAACACTGAAGCTTTCTTT. Residues: CASSLLNKNTEAFF. The genes are TRBV7-2 and TRBJ1-1; D gene uncertain. The germline CDR1 and CDR2 sequences are SGHTA and FQGNSA. CDR3 length: 14 amino acids. Trimming cost V 2 bases and J 1 base, with 8 bases left between them.

The CDR3 coding sequence is TGTGCCAGCAGTTATCGGGGAAAGTCCAGTGAGCAGTTCTTC. Translated: CASSYRGKSSEQFF. V usage is TRBV6-2 or TRBV6-3 and J usage is TRBJ2-1, with D possibly matching TRBD2 (5 bases). CDR1 and CDR2 (germline): MNHEY, SVGEGT. CDR3 length: 14 residues. V was pared by 3 bases and J by 9 bases, with 15 bases between.

V usage is TRBV7-9 and J usage is TRBJ2-5; TRBD2 aligns across 10 bases. After removal of 2 bases from V and 11 bases from J, the junction contained 20 bases not matched to a gene. Germline values: CDR1 SEHNR, CDR2 FQNEAQ (reference sequence). CDR3 length: 18 amino acids. The CDR3 nucleotides read TGTGCCAGCAGCTTATCCGAGCTAGCGGGGGACCTTTTCCATGAGCAGTACTTC. Its translation is CASSLSELAGDLFHEQYF.

This clonotype has a handful of counts. This could be a read error, since a much larger clone is one nucleotide away. V usage is TRBV4-2 and J usage is TRBJ2-7; TRBD1 is a possible D gene (6 bases). The CDR3 loop spans 15 amino acids. V was trimmed by 0 bases and J by 4 bases, leaving 13 bases between them. Looked up from germline, CDR1 is LGHNA and CDR2 is YNFKEQ. CDR3 protein: CASSQDGGPRYEQYF. The CDR3 nucleotides are TGTGCCAGCAGCCAAGATGGGGGCCCAAGATACGAGCAGTACTTC.

This chain's CDR3 is CSARVPGQDPYEQYF. The DNA of the CDR3 is TGCAGTGCTAGAGTACCGGGACAGGACCCCTACGAGCAGTACTTC. V gene TRBV20-1 combines with J gene TRBJ2-7; TRBD1 matches 8 bases. The J segment lost 2 bases and the V segment lost 1 base, leaving 7 bases of the junction unmatched. The CDR3 loop spans 15 amino acids. Germline CDR1 reads DFQATT; CDR2 reads SNEGSKA (reference sequence).

V and J are TRBV18 and TRBJ2-4; either TRBD1 or TRBD2 may supply D (5 bases each). The DNA end is a closer match to TRBJ2-7, so the J assignment may be wrong. Germline lookup yields CDR1 KGHSH and CDR2 LQKENI. This CDR3 is built from 15 residues. CDR3: CASSPEGPGPYEQYF. The CDR3 nucleotides read TGTGCCAGCTCACCGGAAGGCCCGGGACCCTACGAGCAGTACTTC.